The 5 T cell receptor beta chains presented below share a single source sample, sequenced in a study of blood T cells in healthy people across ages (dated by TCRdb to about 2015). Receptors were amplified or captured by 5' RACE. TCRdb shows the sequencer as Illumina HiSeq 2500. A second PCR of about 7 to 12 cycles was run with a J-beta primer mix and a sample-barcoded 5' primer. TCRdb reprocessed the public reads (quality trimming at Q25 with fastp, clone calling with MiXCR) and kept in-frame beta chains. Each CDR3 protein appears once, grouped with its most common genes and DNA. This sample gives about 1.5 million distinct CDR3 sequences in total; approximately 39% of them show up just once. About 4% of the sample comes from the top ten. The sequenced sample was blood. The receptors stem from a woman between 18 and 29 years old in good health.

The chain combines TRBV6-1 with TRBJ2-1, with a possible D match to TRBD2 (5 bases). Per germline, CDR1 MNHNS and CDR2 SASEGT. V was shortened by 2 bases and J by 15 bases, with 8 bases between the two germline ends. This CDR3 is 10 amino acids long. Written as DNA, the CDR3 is TGTGCCAGCAGTGAACCGGGAAGGTTCTTC. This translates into CASSEPGRFF.

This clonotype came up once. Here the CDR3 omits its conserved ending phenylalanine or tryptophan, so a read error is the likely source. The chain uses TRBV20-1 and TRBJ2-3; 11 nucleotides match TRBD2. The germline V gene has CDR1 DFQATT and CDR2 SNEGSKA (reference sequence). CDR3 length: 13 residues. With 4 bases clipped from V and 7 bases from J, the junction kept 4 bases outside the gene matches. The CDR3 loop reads CSAMGLAVNTQYS. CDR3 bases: TGCAGTGCTATGGGACTAGCGGTTAATACGCAGTATTCT.

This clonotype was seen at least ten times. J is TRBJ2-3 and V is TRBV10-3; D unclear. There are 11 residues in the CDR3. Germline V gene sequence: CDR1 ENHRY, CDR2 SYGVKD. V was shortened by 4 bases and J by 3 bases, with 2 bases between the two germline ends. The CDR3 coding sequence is TGTGCCATCAGTGGGACAGATACGCAGTATTTT. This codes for CAISGTDTQYF.

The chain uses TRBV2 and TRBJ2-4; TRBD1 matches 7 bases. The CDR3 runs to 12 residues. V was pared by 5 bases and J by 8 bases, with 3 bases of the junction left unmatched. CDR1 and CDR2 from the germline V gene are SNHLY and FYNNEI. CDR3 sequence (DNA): TGTGCCAGCAGTACAACAGGGGACATTCAGTACTTC. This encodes CASSTTGDIQYF.

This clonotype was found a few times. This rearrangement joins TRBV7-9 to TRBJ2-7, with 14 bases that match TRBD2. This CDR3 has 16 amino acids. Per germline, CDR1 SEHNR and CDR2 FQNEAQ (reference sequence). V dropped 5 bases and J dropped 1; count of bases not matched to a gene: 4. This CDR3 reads CASSQGLAGDSYEQYF. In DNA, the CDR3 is TGTGCCAGCAGCCAGGGACTAGCGGGAGATTCCTACGAGCAGTACTTC.